This TCR beta chain stems from a study of T-cell memory formation after mild COVID-19. Regarding the study as a whole: The authors did not confirm SARS-CoV-2 specificity of second-wave clones peaking day 37. Cross-reactive memory seemingly joined, as some responding clones were found in pre-infection memory. Clones that contracted from day 15 to 85 were balanced CD4/CD8, while later expanders leaned CD4+.

A word on this clonotype: The antigen is not known.

TCRdb used MiXCR to reprocess the 5' RACE reads, holding one entry per CDR3 protein. The repertoire holds 190,000 or so distinct CDR3 sequences, with around 25% as singletons. The V gene's germline CDR1 is SGHTA and CDR2 FQGTGA. The CDR3 has 16 amino acids. The V and J ends lost 7 bases and 1 base respectively, with 16 bases between them. The chain is built from TRBV7-3 and TRBJ2-2; no firm D call. Material: PBMCs or a T cell subset sorted from them (not recorded which). The TCR comes from an adult woman who had mild COVID-19 (a few samples of this study predate the infection). Cell type and time point are not known. The DNA of the CDR3 is TGTGCCAGCACCCCAACGGAAGCCGTGAACACCGGGGAGCTGTTTTTT. This translates into CASTPTEAVNTGELFF.